The entry below describes one TCR beta chain. No antigen is known for it. There are no base qualities to consult, and no much larger clone falls within one base. Other DNA sequences in the same sample also yield this CDR3. The cohort consisted of more than 650 healthy bone marrow donors. At the time of sampling, all cohort members were nominally healthy, though unrecorded immune exposures were likely present. The donor tested CMV seronegative, placing the donor among the 352 seronegative members of the cohort. A peripheral blood sample was collected from each donor, and TCR beta sequencing was performed on peripheral blood mononuclear cells. The Qiagen DNeasy Blood Extraction Kit was used to extract genomic DNA from the blood cell samples. The sample originates from a study of cytomegalovirus exposure and HLA in healthy donors (TCRdb year 2017). In terms of the full investigation: An earlier analysis of a few hundred of the donors reported 276 Gb of sequence data and around 120 million unique TCR beta sequences obtained from approximately 180 million T cells. In the later analysis, no new phenotypic data were used to find candidate immune exposures; instead, reliance was placed on TCR beta sequences and their occurrence across donors. Typing coverage differed by locus: A, B, C, DRB1 and DQB1 were typed in roughly 620-640 donors, DQA1 in roughly 500, DPA1 in approximately 610, and DPB1 in 472. Among 300 to 500 genotyped donors of the cohort, an average of about 220,000 unique TCR beta nucleotide sequences was sequenced per donor, of which about 19% were non-productive. The study used immunosequencing to profile the T cell repertoires of several hundred subjects and linked those repertoires to cytomegalovirus serostatus. Every discovery cohort repertoire had been produced on one sequencing platform. Donor age, sex, ethnicity and CMV serostatus were compiled alongside the repertoire data. The genetic ancestry cluster associated with self-reported Caucasian donors included about 81% of the roughly 380 genotyped donors. Because of strong linkage in the cohort, four to six DR-DQ haplotypes were treated as single units for association and clustering. An early release covering roughly 640 HLA-typed donors comprised about 290 gigabases of sequencing data and around 80 million unique TCR sequences. A later analysis re-examined previously published TCR beta repertoires from around 670 donors and added high-resolution HLA genotyping to investigate patterns of TCR occurrence. The study aimed to test whether cataloging public T cell receptors could reveal signatures of past pathogen exposure. Genome-wide SNP genotypes for about 55% of the 666 donors were used in a later genetic analysis, which treated that subset as a discovery cohort. In an earlier analysis of 587 of the donors, high-throughput TCR beta sequencing was used to judge whether each TCR beta V gene segment behaved as functional or pseudogenic. In addition to the first cohort of 666 subjects, a separate validation cohort of 130 or so different subjects was used. HLA typing covered class I and class II loci at four-digit resolution. High-throughput TCR immunosequencing, statistical association of individual TCRs with disease status, and machine learning were combined to predict cytomegalovirus infection status. On the study overall, not on this receptor specifically: This cohort had only TCR beta chains sequenced, and the lack of alpha or paired-chain data limited which features could be detected. Cytomegalovirus status was reported to be diagnosed by the classifier with high specificity and sensitivity in both the original and validation cohorts. Assigning TCR associations to individual alleles was difficult when HLA alleles, especially DR and DQ, strongly co-occurred. A later analysis found that TCR association rates varied across HLA loci, with DRB1 alleles showing the most associated TCRs and HLA-C alleles the fewest. An earlier analysis of 587 of the donors showed that most TCR beta V segments appeared in productive rearrangements either about 87% or about 30% of the time, which broadly matched IMGT annotations. According to a later genetic analysis, donors in an Asian-associated ancestry cluster had fewer N-insertions in productive TCRs than the approximately 630-donor mean. The presence/absence analyses assumed that sequencing depth was roughly uniform across donors, and that assumption may not be true. Because counts were too low, under 20 rarely observed V segments, including chromosome 9 orphons, were left out of the earlier analysis of some 640 of the donors. While some public TCRs were present in many individuals, most TCR sequences turned up only very rarely across donors. Immune exposure information for the cohort was limited to CMV serostatus. Because HLA typing was unavailable for some donors at each locus, only the typed subset was used in association tests. A total of roughly 160 TCR beta chains were listed by the study as associated with cytomegalovirus. An association between a missense DCLRE1C variant and V-gene and J-gene trimming of TCR beta chains was found in a later genetic analysis and replicated in an independent cohort. According to the authors, the approach could potentially be generalized to other disease states and immunological phenotypes. In a later analysis, HLA-associated TCR beta chains were found to be more clonally expanded and to have lower generation probabilities than equally common non-associated chains. In a later analysis, 16,951 TCR beta sequences were associated with specific HLA alleles at a false discovery rate of 0.05. A further reported finding was that TCR beta sequences accurately predicted the HLA-A and HLA-B alleles for most subjects in the first cohort. Most CMV-associated TCR beta chains appeared to be HLA-restricted in a later analysis, and the HLA associations seemed to be driven largely by CMV exposure. Some IMGT-functional V segments, including TRBV6-2 and TRBV6-3, could not be distinguished by the 87-base-pair reads and were therefore excluded. In vitro tests confirmed that a few of the cytomegalovirus-associated TCR beta chains recognize cytomegalovirus antigens. A later analysis reported that several top co-occurrence clusters appeared linked to parvovirus B19, influenza, CMV and Epstein-Barr virus. Linkage disequilibrium might explain the correlated functional status among segregating V segments, but an unknown experimental factor could not be excluded. A group of highly shared sequence variants was considered likely to be a technical artifact of the sequencing pipeline.

Inclusive of the bounding cysteine and phenylalanine, the CDR3 is 11 residues long. The entry retains the CDR3 DNA only, 33 bases that are in frame from base 1. CDR1 and CDR2 are read off the germline V gene (reference sequence) as GTSNPN and SVGIG. V is reduced by 2 bases and J by 4 bases, leaving a spacing of 6 bases between them. To prepare the library, the immunoSEQ multiplex PCR assay was applied. The multiplex PCR relied on a mix of 60 forward primers for TCR Vbeta segments and 13 reverse primers for TCR Jbeta segments. A multiplex PCR assay on genomic DNA amplified the CDR3 region of rearranged TCR beta genes. The amplified TCR beta libraries were sequenced on the Illumina HiSeq System as 87-base-pair reads. In the original analysis: Across the roughly 640 repertoires, a later analysis counted 80 million or so unique TCR beta chains, around 11 million of which were shared by at least two donors. To remove PCR and sequencing errors, raw reads were error-corrected and collapsed into unique sequences using a nearest-neighbor algorithm that merged closely related sequences. Alignment of CDR3 sequences to IMGT reference sequences was used to assign V, D and J gene segments. For a sequence to be retained, at least a six-nucleotide match to both a V gene segment and a J gene segment was required. Rearrangements were called productive when the CDR3 lacked stop codons and stayed in frame with V and J; all others were non-productive. CDR3 was defined by IMGT convention, running from the second conserved V-encoded cysteine to the conserved J-encoded phenylalanine. In an earlier analysis of more than 550 of the donors, sequences lacking an unambiguous match to a single V gene segment were excluded. An earlier analysis of roughly 590 of the donors called V segments functional above 56.7% productive rearrangements and segregating when the between-donor standard deviation exceeded 5%. A statistical classification framework was developed to diagnose cytomegalovirus status using the catalog of TCR beta chain sequences. V and J gene assignment, in a later analysis, came from comparing TCR nucleotide sequences with IMGT/GENE-DB human TR gene sequences. The TCRdist pipeline was used in a later analysis to assign CDR3 sequences and most-parsimonious VDJ recombination scenarios. In a later analysis, each TCR beta chain was defined by its CDR3 amino acid sequence together with its V-gene family, and reads without a unique V-gene family were excluded. In a later analysis, 450 to 600 highly shared, low-generation-probability nucleotide sequences were removed to address suspected cross-contamination and a sequencing artifact. A later analysis calculated a clonal expansion index for each public chain from normalized within-repertoire ranks of inferred template counts. In a later analysis, generation probabilities were computed using a VDJ recombination model fitted to out-of-frame rearrangements, and the results were checked against IGoR. A later analysis scored TCR-TCR, TCR-HLA and TCR-CMV co-occurrence with hypergeometric tests, applying a repertoire-size bias correction to TCR pairs. To estimate false discovery rates, a later analysis permuted the HLA or CMV assignments 20 times. In a later analysis, co-occurring TCRs were grouped using DBSCAN, with TCRdist sequence similarity added in when clustering inside HLA-allele-positive subsets. For co-occurrence clustering, repertoires with fewer than 30,000 or more than 120,000 public chains were excluded, along with five repertoires with anomalous nucleotide sharing. Imported from immuneACCESS, the table was reduced by TCRdb to in-frame sequences with V and J called. These copies leave out some clones; in studies compared against another copy, an unresolved V gene accounts for under half, and the cause of the remainder is not known. That table gives V, J and clone size, and the DNA gave D and trimming. This sample is represented by 150,000 to 200,000 clones; roughly 80% of them were singletons. Under 3% of the sample is taken by the ten largest.

This sequence uses TRBV30 and TRBJ2-7, with TRBD2 perhaps the D gene, on 5 matching bases. The TCR sequence derives from a male donor in good health and CMV-seronegative. The sample taken for sequencing was PBMCs. Here is the DNA: TGTGCCTGGAGTTCGGGATACGAGCAGTACTTC. This codes for CAWSSGYEQYF.